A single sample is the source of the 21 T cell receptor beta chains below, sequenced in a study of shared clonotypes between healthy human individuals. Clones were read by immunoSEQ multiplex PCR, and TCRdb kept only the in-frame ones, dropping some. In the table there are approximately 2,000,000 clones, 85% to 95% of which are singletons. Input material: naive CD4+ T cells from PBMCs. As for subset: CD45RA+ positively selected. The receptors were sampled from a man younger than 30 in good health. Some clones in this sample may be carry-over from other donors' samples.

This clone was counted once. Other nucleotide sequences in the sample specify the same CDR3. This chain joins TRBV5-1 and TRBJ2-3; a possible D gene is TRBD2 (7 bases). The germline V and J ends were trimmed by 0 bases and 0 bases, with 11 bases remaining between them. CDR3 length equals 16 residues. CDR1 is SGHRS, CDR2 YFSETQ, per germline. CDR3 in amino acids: CASSLAGGLSTDTQYF. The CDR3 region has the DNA TGCGCCAGCAGCTTGGCCGGGGGGCTCAGCACAGATACGCAGTATTTT.

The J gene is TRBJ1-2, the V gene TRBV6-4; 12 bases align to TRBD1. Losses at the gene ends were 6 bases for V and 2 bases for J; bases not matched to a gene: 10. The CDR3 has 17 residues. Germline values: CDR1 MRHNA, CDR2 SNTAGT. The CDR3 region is CASRPGTGGPVNYGYTF. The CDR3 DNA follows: TGTGCCAGCAGGCCCGGGACAGGGGGCCCAGTGAACTATGGCTACACCTTC.

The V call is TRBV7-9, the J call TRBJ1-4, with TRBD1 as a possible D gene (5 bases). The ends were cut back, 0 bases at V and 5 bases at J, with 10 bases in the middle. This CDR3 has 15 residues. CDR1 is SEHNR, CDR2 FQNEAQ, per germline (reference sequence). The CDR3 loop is CASSLAPTVNEKLFF. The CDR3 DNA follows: TGTGCCAGCAGCTTAGCCCCGACAGTAAATGAAAAACTGTTTTTT.

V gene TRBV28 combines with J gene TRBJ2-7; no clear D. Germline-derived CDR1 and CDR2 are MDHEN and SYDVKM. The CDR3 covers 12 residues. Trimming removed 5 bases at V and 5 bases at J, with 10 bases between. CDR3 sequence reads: CASSSQVHEQYF. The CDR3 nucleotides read TGTGCCAGCAGTAGTCAGGTTCACGAGCAGTACTTC.

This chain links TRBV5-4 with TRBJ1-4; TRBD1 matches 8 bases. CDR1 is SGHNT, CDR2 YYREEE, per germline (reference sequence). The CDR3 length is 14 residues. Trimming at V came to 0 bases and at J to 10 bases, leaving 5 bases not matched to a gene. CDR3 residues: CASSLGQGFAKLFF. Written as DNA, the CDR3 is TGTGCCAGCAGCTTGGGACAGGGGTTCGCAAAACTGTTTTTT.

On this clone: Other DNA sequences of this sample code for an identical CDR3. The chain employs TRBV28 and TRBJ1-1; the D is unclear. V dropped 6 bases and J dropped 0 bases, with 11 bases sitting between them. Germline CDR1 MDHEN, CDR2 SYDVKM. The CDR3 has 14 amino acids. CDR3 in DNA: TGTGCCAGCAGCCGGGCGGGCCTGAACACTGAAGCTTTCTTT. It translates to CASSRAGLNTEAFF.

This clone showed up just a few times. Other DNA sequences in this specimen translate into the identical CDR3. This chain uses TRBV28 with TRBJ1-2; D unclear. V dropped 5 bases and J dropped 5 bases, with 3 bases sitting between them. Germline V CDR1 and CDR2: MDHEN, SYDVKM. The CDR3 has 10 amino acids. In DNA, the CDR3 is TGTGCCAGCAGTCGGTATGGCTACACCTTC. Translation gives CASSRYGYTF.

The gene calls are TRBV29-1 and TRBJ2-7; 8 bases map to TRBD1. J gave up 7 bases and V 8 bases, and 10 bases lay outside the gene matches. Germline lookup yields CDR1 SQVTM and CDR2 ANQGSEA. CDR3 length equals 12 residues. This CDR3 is CSIRTGSEEQYF. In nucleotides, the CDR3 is TGCAGCATTCGGACAGGGTCAGAGGAGCAGTACTTC.

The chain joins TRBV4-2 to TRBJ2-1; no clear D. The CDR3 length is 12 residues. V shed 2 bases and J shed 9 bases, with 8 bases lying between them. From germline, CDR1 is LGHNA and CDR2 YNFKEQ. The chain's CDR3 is CASSQTRTEQFF. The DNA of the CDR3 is TGTGCCAGCAGCCAAACTCGCACTGAGCAGTTCTTC.

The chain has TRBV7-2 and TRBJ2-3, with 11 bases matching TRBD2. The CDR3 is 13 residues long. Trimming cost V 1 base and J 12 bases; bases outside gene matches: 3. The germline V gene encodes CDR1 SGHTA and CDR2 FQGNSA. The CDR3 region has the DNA TGTGCCAGCAGCTTAGTAACTAGCGGGAGACAGTATTTT. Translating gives CASSLVTSGRQYF. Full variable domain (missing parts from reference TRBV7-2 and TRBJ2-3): GAGVSQSPSNKVTEKGKDVELRCDPISGHTALYWYRQSLGQGLEFLIYFQGNSAPDKSGLPSDRFSAERTGGSVSTLTIQRTQQEDSAVYLCASSLVTSGRQYFGPGTRLTVL.

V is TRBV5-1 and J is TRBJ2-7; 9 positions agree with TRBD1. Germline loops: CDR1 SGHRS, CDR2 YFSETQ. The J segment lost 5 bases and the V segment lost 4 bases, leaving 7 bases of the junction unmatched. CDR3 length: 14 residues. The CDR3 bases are TGCGCCAGCAGCGGCCGGGACAGGGTCCACGAGCAGTACTTC. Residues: CASSGRDRVHEQYF.

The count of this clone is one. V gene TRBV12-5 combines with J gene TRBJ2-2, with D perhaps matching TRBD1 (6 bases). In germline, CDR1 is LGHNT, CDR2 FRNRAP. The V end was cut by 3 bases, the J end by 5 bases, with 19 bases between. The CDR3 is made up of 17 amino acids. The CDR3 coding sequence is TGTGCTAGTGGTTTCGAGGGCCCAGGGGTAGGGACCGGGGAGCTGTTTTTT. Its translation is CASGFEGPGVGTGELFF. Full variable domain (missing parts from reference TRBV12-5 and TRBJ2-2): DARVTQTPRHKVTEMGQEVTMRCQPILGHNTVFWYRQTMMQGLELLAYFRNRAPLDDSGMPKDRFSAEMPDATLATLKIQPSEPRDSAVYFCASGFEGPGVGTGELFFGEGSRLTVL.

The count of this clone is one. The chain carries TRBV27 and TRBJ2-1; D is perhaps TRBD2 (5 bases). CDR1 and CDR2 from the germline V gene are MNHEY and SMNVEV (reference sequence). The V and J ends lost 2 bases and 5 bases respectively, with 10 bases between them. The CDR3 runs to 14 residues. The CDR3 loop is CASSLRRRDNEQFF. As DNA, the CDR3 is TGTGCCAGCAGTTTACGGAGGAGAGACAATGAGCAGTTCTTC.

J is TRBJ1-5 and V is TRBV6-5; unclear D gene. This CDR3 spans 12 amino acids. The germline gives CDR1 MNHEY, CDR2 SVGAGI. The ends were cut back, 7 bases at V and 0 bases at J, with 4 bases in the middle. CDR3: CASKGSNQPQHF. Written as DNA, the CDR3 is TGTGCCAGCAAGGGTAGCAATCAGCCCCAGCATTTT.

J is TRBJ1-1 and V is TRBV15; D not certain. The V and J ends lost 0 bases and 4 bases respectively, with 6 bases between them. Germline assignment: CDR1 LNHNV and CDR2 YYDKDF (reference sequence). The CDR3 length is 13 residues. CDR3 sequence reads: CATSRDQFTEAFF. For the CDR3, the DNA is TGTGCCACCAGCAGAGACCAATTCACTGAAGCTTTCTTT. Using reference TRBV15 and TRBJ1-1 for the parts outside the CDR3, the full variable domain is DAMVIQNPRYQVTQFGKPVTLSCSQTLNHNVMYWYQQKSSQAPKLLFHYYDKDFNNEADTPDNFQSRRPNTSFCFLDIRSPGLGDTAMYLCATSRDQFTEAFFGQGTRLTVV.

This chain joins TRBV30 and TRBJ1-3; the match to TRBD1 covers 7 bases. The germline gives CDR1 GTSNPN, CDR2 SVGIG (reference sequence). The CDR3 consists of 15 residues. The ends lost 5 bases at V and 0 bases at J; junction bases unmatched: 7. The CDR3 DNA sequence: TGTGCCTGGCAAAACAGGGGTAACTCTGGAAACACCATATATTTT. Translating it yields CAWQNRGNSGNTIYF.

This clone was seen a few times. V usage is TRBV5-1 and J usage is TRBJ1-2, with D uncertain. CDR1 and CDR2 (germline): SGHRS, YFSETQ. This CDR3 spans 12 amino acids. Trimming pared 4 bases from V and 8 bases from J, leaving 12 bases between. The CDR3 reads CASSRDLTGYTF. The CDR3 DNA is TGCGCCAGCAGCCGGGATCTTACGGGCTACACCTTC.

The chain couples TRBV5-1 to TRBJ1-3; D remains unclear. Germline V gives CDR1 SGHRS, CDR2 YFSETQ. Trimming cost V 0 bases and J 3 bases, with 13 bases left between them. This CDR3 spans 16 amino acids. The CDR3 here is CASSLEGSGGGNTIYF. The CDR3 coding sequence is TGCGCCAGCAGCTTGGAGGGCTCCGGTGGTGGAAACACCATATATTTT.

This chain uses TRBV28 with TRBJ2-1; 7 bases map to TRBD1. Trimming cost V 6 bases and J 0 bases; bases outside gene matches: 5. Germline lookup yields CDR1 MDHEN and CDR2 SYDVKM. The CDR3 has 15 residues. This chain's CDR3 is CASRKGQSSYNEQFF. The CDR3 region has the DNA TGTGCCAGCAGAAAGGGACAGTCCTCCTACAATGAGCAGTTCTTC. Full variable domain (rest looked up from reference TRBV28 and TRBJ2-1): DVKVTQSSRYLVKRTGEKVFLECVQDMDHENMFWYRQDPGLGLRLIYFSYDVKMKEKGDIPEGYSVSREKKERFSLILESASTNQTSMYLCASRKGQSSYNEQFFGPGTRLTVL.

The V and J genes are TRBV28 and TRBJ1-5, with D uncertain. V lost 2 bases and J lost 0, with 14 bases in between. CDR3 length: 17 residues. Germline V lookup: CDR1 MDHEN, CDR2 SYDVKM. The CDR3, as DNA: TGTGCCAGCAGTTTAAACAGCGGGCATGATAGCAATCAGCCCCAGCATTTT. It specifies CASSLNSGHDSNQPQHF.

CDR3 sequence: CASTPDRQETQYF. The CDR3 nucleotides are TGTGCCAGCACACCCGACAGGCAAGAGACCCAGTACTTC. The chain is built from TRBV28 and TRBJ2-5; TRBD1 is a possible D gene (6 bases). The V end was cut by 7 bases, the J end by 2 bases, with 11 bases between. The CDR3 has 13 amino acids. Germline CDR1 and CDR2: MDHEN and SYDVKM.